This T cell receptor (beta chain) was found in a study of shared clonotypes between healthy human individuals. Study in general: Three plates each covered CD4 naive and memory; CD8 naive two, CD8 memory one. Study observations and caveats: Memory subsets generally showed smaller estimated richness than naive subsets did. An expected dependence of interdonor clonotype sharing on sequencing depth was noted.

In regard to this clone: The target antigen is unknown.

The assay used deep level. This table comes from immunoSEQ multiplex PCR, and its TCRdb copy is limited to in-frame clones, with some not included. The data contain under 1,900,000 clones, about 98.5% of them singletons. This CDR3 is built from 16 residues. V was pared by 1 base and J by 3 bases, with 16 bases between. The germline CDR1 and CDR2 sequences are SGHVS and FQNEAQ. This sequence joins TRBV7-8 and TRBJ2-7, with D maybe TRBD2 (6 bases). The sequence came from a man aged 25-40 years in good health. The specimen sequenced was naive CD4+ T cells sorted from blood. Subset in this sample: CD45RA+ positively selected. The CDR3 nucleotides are TGTGCCAGCAGCTTAGGACAGCGGGTGGACTACTACGAGCAGTACTTC. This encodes CASSLGQRVDYYEQYF.